One sample yielded the 17 T cell receptor beta chains listed below, sequenced in a study of blood T cell repertoires in COVID-19. Clones were read by immunoSEQ multiplex PCR, and TCRdb kept only the in-frame ones, dropping some. This table has about 63,000 clones, 74% appearing once. The sample consisted of peripheral blood. The receptors come from a woman of 80 years or more with acute or convalescent COVID-19.

There are a few counts of this clone. The genes are TRBV14 and TRBJ2-5, with a possible D match to TRBD2 (6 bases). The CDR3 is 11 amino acids. Germline V gene lookup returns CDR1 SGHDN and CDR2 FVKESK. The V gene lost 1 base and the J gene lost 11 bases, with 8 bases spanning the gap. The CDR3 DNA sequence: TGTGCCAGCAGCCAAGCAGGGACTCAGTACTTC. Its protein is CASSQAGTQYF.

The chain recombines TRBV6-5 with TRBJ1-2, with a weak D call TRBD1 (5 bases). Trimming took 5 bases from V and 4 from J, leaving 17 bases between them. The CDR3 covers 15 residues. Germline values: CDR1 MNHEY, CDR2 SVGAGI. The CDR3 is CASSNPTGGFYGYTF. For the CDR3, the DNA is TGTGCCAGCAGTAACCCTACTGGGGGGTTCTATGGCTACACCTTC.

The gene calls are TRBV5-4 and TRBJ1-1, with no clear D. The germline CDR1 and CDR2 sequences are SGHNT and YYREEE (reference sequence). V was cut by 1 base and J by 3 bases, with 4 bases left in between. This CDR3 comprises 12 residues. The CDR3 is CASSLTDTEAFF. The CDR3 DNA reads TGTGCCAGCAGCTTGACAGACACTGAAGCTTTCTTT.

This clone occurred once. The rearrangement uses TRBV25-1 and TRBJ2-2, with 11 bases fitting TRBD1. This CDR3 region has 18 residues. V gave up 3 bases and J gave up 6 bases; unmatched junction bases: 12. CDR1 is MGHDK and CDR2 is SYGVNS in the germline V gene. The CDR3 spells CASSDRTGGALLAGELFF. CDR3 DNA sequence: TGTGCCAGCAGTGACCGGACAGGGGGCGCATTGTTGGCCGGGGAGCTGTTTTTT.

The chain couples TRBV7-9 to TRBJ2-7, with 7 bases lining up with TRBD1. Per the germline V gene, CDR1 is SEHNR and CDR2 is FQNEAQ (reference sequence). V shed 5 bases, J shed 6 bases, and the junction held 10 bases outside the gene matches. CDR3 length: 14 amino acids. CDR3 residues: CASSPTSGQTEQYF. CDR3 DNA sequence: TGTGCCAGCAGCCCGACATCGGGACAGACCGAGCAGTACTTC.

The V gene is TRBV5-4, the J gene TRBJ2-5, with TRBD1 identical over 7 bases. The CDR3 runs to 15 residues. The ends lost 3 bases at V and 3 bases at J; junction bases unmatched: 8. Looked up from germline, CDR1 is SGHNT and CDR2 is YYREEE (reference sequence). DNA of the CDR3: TGTGCCAGCAGCTACCAGGGGGTTGACAAAGAGACCCAGTACTTC. It is translated as CASSYQGVDKETQYF.

V usage is TRBV10-2 and J usage is TRBJ2-7, with D perhaps TRBD2 (6 bases). From germline, CDR1 is WSHSY and CDR2 SAAADI. V was clipped by 1 base and J by 7 bases, with 11 bases between them. This CDR3 is 13 amino acids long. The CDR3 sequence: CASSELPRGEQYF. The CDR3 DNA follows: TGCGCCAGCAGTGAGTTACCCCGGGGGGAGCAGTACTTC.

V and J are TRBV9 and TRBJ2-3; 9 bases are shared with TRBD1. Germline loops: CDR1 SGDLS, CDR2 YYNGEE. The CDR3 consists of 16 residues. J gave up 6 bases and V 6 bases, and 14 bases lay outside the gene matches. The CDR3: CASTDVGTGQGDTQYF. The CDR3, as DNA: TGTGCCAGCACCGACGTAGGGACAGGGCAGGGTGATACGCAGTATTTT.

V gene TRBV5-1 combines with J gene TRBJ2-1, with TRBD2 matching 13 bases. Germline CDR1 is SGHRS and CDR2 is YFSETQ. The CDR3 is 16 amino acids. V trimming: 0 bases; J trimming: 7 bases; junction bases outside the gene matches: 4. Written as DNA, the CDR3 is TGCGCCAGCAGCTTGGAACTAGCGGGAGGGCTTAATGAGCAGTTCTTC. Residues: CASSLELAGGLNEQFF.

This clone has just one count. J is TRBJ1-2 and V is TRBV18; D gene ambiguous. Germline-derived CDR1 and CDR2 are KGHSH and LQKENI. The CDR3 totals 13 residues. V lost 3 bases, J lost 3 bases, and 8 bases lay in between. CDR3: CASSPGRDYGYTF. As DNA, the CDR3 is TGTGCCAGCTCACCCGGGAGAGACTATGGCTACACCTTC.

This sequence joins TRBV29-1 and TRBJ2-5; 8 bases map to TRBD2. CDR1 and CDR2 from the germline V gene are SQVTM and ANQGSEA. The length of the CDR3 is 14 residues. Germline trimming cut 6 bases from V and 5 bases from J; bases unmatched to any gene: 11. The CDR3 loop is CSVAPGTRGETQYF. CDR3 DNA sequence: TGCAGCGTCGCCCCCGGGACTAGGGGGGAGACCCAGTACTTC.

This clone was observed a handful of times. The chain is built from TRBV27 and TRBJ2-3, with D tentatively TRBD2 (5 bases). The CDR3 is made up of 13 amino acids. V lost 9 bases, J lost 3 bases, and 13 bases lay in between. The germline CDR1 and CDR2 sequences are MNHEY and SMNVEV (reference sequence). The DNA of the CDR3 is TGTGCCAGTGGACTCCTGGGGACAGATACGCAGTATTTT. Protein: CASGLLGTDTQYF.

This chain uses TRBV2 with TRBJ2-2, with D possibly TRBD1 on 6 matching bases. CDR3 length: 14 amino acids. CDR1 is SNHLY and CDR2 is FYNNEI in the germline V gene. The V end lost 5 bases, the J end lost 7 bases, and 14 bases lay between the germline ends. The CDR3 DNA is TGTGCCAGCAGTTACGGGACACCTGTCGGGGAGCTGTTTTTT. This encodes CASSYGTPVGELFF.

The rearrangement joins TRBV27 to TRBJ2-1; 7 bases fit TRBD2. Per the germline V gene, CDR1 is MNHEY and CDR2 is SMNVEV (reference sequence). Losses at the gene ends were 7 bases for V and 6 bases for J; bases not matched to a gene: 12. The CDR3 is 15 amino acids. CDR3 sequence reads: CASNRLAGVGNEQFF. CDR3 nucleotides: TGTGCCAGCAACAGGTTGGCGGGAGTGGGCAATGAGCAGTTCTTC.

The chain has TRBV15 and TRBJ2-7; TRBD1 is a possible D gene (5 bases). This CDR3 has 13 residues. Germline V gene data show CDR1 as LNHNV and CDR2 as YYDKDF (reference sequence). V lost 0 bases and J lost 3, with 6 bases in between. The CDR3 is CATSRDQGYEQYF. CDR3 nucleotides: TGTGCCACCAGCAGAGATCAGGGCTACGAGCAGTACTTC.

V and J are TRBV2 and TRBJ2-1; D is uncertain. V lost 6 bases and J 0 bases, leaving 6 bases between the germline ends. The CDR3 extends over 13 amino acids. The germline V gene has CDR1 SNHLY and CDR2 FYNNEI. Written as DNA, the CDR3 is TGTGCCAGCAGGAGAAGCTCCTACAATGAGCAGTTCTTC. This codes for CASRRSSYNEQFF.

This clone was seen once. The J gene is TRBJ1-4, the V gene TRBV10-2; D unresolved. This CDR3 has 14 residues. Trimming left V 10 bases short and J 1 base short, with 13 bases between. Germline V gene sequence: CDR1 WSHSY, CDR2 SAAADI. The CDR3 region has the DNA TGCGCCACCCAGCGGGCCGGAACTAATGAAAAACTGTTTTTT. This encodes CATQRAGTNEKLFF.